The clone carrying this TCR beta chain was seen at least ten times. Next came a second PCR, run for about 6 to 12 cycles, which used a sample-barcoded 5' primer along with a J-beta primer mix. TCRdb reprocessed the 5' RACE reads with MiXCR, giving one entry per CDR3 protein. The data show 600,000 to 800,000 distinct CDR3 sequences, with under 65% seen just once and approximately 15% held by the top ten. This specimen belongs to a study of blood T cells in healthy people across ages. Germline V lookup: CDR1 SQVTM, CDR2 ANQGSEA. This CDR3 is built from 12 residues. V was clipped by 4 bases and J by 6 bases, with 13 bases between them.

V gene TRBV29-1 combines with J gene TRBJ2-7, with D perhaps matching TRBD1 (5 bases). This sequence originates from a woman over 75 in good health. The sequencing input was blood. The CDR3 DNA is TGCAGCGTTGTCAGGGCGGCCGGCGAGCAGTACTTC. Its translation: CSVVRAAGEQYF.